The subject of this entry is one T cell receptor (beta chain). What it binds is not known. This specimen comes from a study of T cells in Graves' hyperthyroidism and ophthalmopathy. What was amplified from RNA transcripts were TCR beta CDR3 regions. Initially, a first-round RT-PCR of the TCR CDR3 employed the HTBI primer set. From the multiplex PCR reads, TCRdb called clonotypes with MiXCR, one entry per CDR3 protein. The sample consists of 750,000 to 900,000 distinct CDR3 sequences, approximately 40% of them appearing once. General study results and limits: The model predicted ophthalmopathy a median roughly six months before onset.

Graves' hyperthyroidism is called stable when ophthalmopathy does not progress within 18 months. The authors obtained PBMCs from 10 ml of fresh peripheral blood. The sequenced material came from blood. The clonotype was recovered from a man aged 18 to 29 with Graves' hyperthyroidism.

DNA for the CDR3: TGCGCCAGCAGCCAAGAGGGGGCAGGGGGCTATTACGAGCAGTACTTC. It is translated as CASSQEGAGGYYEQYF. The chain couples TRBV4-1 to TRBJ2-7, with TRBD1 matching over 8 bases. With V trimmed by 0 bases and J by 4 bases, 8 bases remained unmatched. Germline CDR1 MGHRA, CDR2 YSYEKL. The CDR3 is made up of 16 amino acids.